This is a list of T cell receptor beta chains from one sample in a study of blood T cell repertoires in COVID-19. Some clones are missing from TCRdb's copy, which holds only in-frame ones; the method was immunoSEQ multiplex PCR. The sample lists around 70,000 clones, roughly nine tenths occurring once. The sequenced sample consisted of peripheral blood. The source of these receptors is a human donor in a cohort sampled during active COVID-19. Both conserved end residues are trimmed from each CDR3. A D gene is named only where the DNA matches it firmly.

J	V	D	length	CDR3
TRBJ1-4	TRBV7-2	TRBD1	14	ASSPRPQGAQGKLF
TRBJ2-7	TRBV11-3	TRBD1	13	ASSLSGTGAYEQY
TRBJ1-6	TRBV7-3	.	11	ASSLSPDSPLH
TRBJ2-1	TRBV7-2	.	12	ASSLGRGLREQF
TRBJ2-7	TRBV19	TRBD2	12	ASRAGGRADEQY
TRBJ2-2	TRBV4-3	.	14	ASSQPPHGGTGELF
TRBJ2-4	TRBV6-5	TRBD1	13	ASSWTGAGENIQY
TRBJ2-7	TRBV29-1	.	9	SVDNGYEQY
TRBJ2-3	TRBV18	TRBD2	14	ASSPKTSGRSDTQY
TRBJ2-5	TRBV3-1/TRBV3-2	TRBD1	14	ASSQVTTGGLETQY
TRBJ2-7	TRBV6-1	.	13	ASSEPTGSPYEQY
TRBJ2-1	TRBV19	TRBD1	14	ASSIGGTGPYNEQF
TRBJ2-7	TRBV10-1	.	11	ASSECSLDEQY
TRBJ2-1	TRBV6-2/TRBV6-3	.	12	ASSRTPPANEQF
TRBJ2-1	TRBV6-5	TRBD2	13	ASSNLAGSDNEQF
TRBJ2-1	TRBV7-3	.	13	ASSFSGSSYNEQF
TRBJ2-1	TRBV7-9	TRBD2	15	ASSLDLAGGGYNEQF
TRBJ2-2	TRBV2	TRBD1	12	ASKGQVNTGELF
TRBJ2-1	TRBV19	.	13	ASSMGRGTYNEQF
TRBJ1-6	TRBV6-2/TRBV6-3	TRBD1	12	ASSRGQGGSPLH
TRBJ1-6	TRBV18	TRBD1	15	ASSPPGQGAVGSPLH
TRBJ2-7	TRBV28	TRBD1	12	ASSLTGLVGEQY
TRBJ2-1	TRBV28	.	11	ASSSYRVNEQF
TRBJ2-5	TRBV5-4	.	13	TSSLGQGRQETQY
TRBJ2-5	TRBV11-2	TRBD2	14	ASSSAGLAGRETQY
TRBJ2-7	TRBV6-1	.	14	ASSDYSGLVSYEQY
TRBJ2-2	TRBV28	.	14	ASSLYGPEKTGELF